A selection of T cell receptor beta chains follows, all from one sample in a study of cytomegalovirus exposure and HLA in healthy donors. Data came from immunoSEQ multiplex PCR; TCRdb stores just in-frame clones and leaves some out. The profile shows fewer than 200,000 clones, approximately 77% of them singletons. Sequencing used PBMCs. The receptor source for this set is a male donor in good health and CMV-seronegative. CDR3s include the opening cysteine and the closing phenylalanine or tryptophan. Each record gives: clone size, J gene, D gene, V gene, CDR3 DNA, CDR3 protein. A D gene is named only where the DNA matches it firmly. Clone size, where shown, is once, few, many, or a class for clones that have expanded.

>once|TRBJ1-1|NA|TRBV10-1
TGCGCCAGCAGTGAGGCGGTGGAGGCGGTTGAAGCTTTCTTT
CASSEAVEAVEAFF
>NA|TRBJ2-7|NA|TRBV7-9
TGTGCCAGCAGCTTAGTCTCTTCAGGGTCCTACGAGCAGTACTTC
CASSLVSSGSYEQYF
>NA|TRBJ2-3|NA|TRBV10-3
TGTGCCATCGCGAGCGAACCCACAGATACGCAGTATTTT
CAIASEPTDTQYF
>NA|TRBJ2-7|NA|TRBV7-9
TGTGCCAGCAGCTTAGGTGTCAGAACCTACGAGCAGTACTTC
CASSLGVRTYEQYF
>once|TRBJ1-1|TRBD1|TRBV27
TGTGCCAGCAGCCTCGGACAGGGGGCGGGAACTGAAGCTTTCTTT
CASSLGQGAGTEAFF
>NA|TRBJ1-1|NA|TRBV25-1
TGTGCCAGCATGTCAGGGCAGTATACTGAAGCTTTCTTT
CASMSGQYTEAFF
>few|TRBJ2-5|NA|TRBV7-3
TGTGCCAGCAGCGCAACCCCGGGACACCAAGGGATGGAGACCCAGTACTTC
CASSATPGHQGMETQYF
>NA|TRBJ2-7|NA|TRBV5-1
TGCGCCAGCAGCTTGGACAGGCCCTCCTATGAGCAGTACTTC
CASSLDRPSYEQYF
>NA|TRBJ1-1|NA|TRBV5-4
TGTGCCAGCAGCCCTTACAGGGAAGATAATCCCGAAGCTTTCTTT
CASSPYREDNPEAFF
>NA|TRBJ1-1|TRBD1|TRBV6-4
TGTGCCAGCAGACCCAGGGGGTTGGACACTGAAGCTTTCTTT
CASRPRGLDTEAFF
>NA|TRBJ1-5|TRBD1|TRBV28
TGTGCCAGCAGTCTAACAGGGGGCTTTCAGCCCCAGCATTTT
CASSLTGGFQPQHF
>NA|TRBJ2-1|NA|TRBV7-9
TGTGCCAGCAGGTTAAATCTGGCAGGAGGCGATGAGCAGTTCTTC
CASRLNLAGGDEQFF
>NA|TRBJ2-3|TRBD1|TRBV28
TGTGCCAGCAGTTTGCCCGGGACAGGGGCCGCAGATACGCAGTATTTT
CASSLPGTGAADTQYF
>NA|TRBJ1-5|TRBD1|TRBV7-9
TGTTCCAGCACCCTTTGGGGTCCCAACAGGGGTCGCAATCAGCCCCAGCATTTT
CSSTLWGPNRGRNQPQHF
>few|TRBJ1-3|TRBD1|TRBV6-6
TGTGCCAGCAGTGACCCGACAGGGTCTGGAAACACCATATATTTT
CASSDPTGSGNTIYF
>NA|TRBJ2-7|TRBD1|TRBV5-1
TGCGCCAGCAGCTTGGCACCGGGACAGGGCTCCGAGCAGTACTTC
CASSLAPGQGSEQYF
>NA|TRBJ2-3|NA|TRBV7-9
TGTTCCAGCATGCGGGGAAGCACAGATACGCAGTATTTT
CSSMRGSTDTQYF
>NA|TRBJ2-2|TRBD2|TRBV11-3
TGTGCCAGCAGCCAAGGGCTAGCGGGGGACACCGGGGAGCTGTTTTTT
CASSQGLAGDTGELFF
>NA|TRBJ2-7|TRBD2|TRBV7-8
TGTGCCAGCAGCCAGCGGGGGCTCCCCGAGCAGTACTTC
CASSQRGLPEQYF
>NA|TRBJ2-1|TRBD1|TRBV19
TGTGCCAGTATGTGGACAGGGGAGAATGAGCAGTTCTTC
CASMWTGENEQFF
>NA|TRBJ2-7|TRBD2|TRBV2
TGTGCCAGCAGGCAGGGTTTAACTAGCGGGGTCACCTTTCCTTCCTACGAGCAGTACTTC
CASRQGLTSGVTFPSYEQYF
>NA|TRBJ2-7|NA|TRBV5-4
TGTGCCAGCAGCTTGGATCCAGATACATCCTACGAGCAGTACTTC
CASSLDPDTSYEQYF
>once|TRBJ2-7|TRBD1|TRBV5-6
TGTGCCAGCAGCTTGGTTCGGTTTACAGGGGGCGTGAACGAGCAGTACTTC
CASSLVRFTGGVNEQYF
>NA|TRBJ1-3|TRBD1|TRBV2
TGTGCCAGCAGCGGGGACAGCTCTGGAAACACCATATATTTT
CASSGDSSGNTIYF
>NA|TRBJ2-5|TRBD2|TRBV11-2
TGTGCCAGCAGCGGTGTTGGGGGGAGGGGAGAGACCCAGTACTTC
CASSGVGGRGETQYF
>NA|TRBJ1-1|TRBD1|TRBV7-9
TGTGCCAGCACCATCAACCAGGGGGCGAGGGCTGAAGCTTTCTTT
CASTINQGARAEAFF
>NA|TRBJ2-2|NA|TRBV15
TGTGCCACCAGCAGAGTAGCCGGGGAGCTGTTTTTT
CATSRVAGELFF
>NA|TRBJ1-5|NA|TRBV7-2
TGTGCCAGCAGCTTGGACAGTGGTGGCAATCAGCCCCAGCATTTT
CASSLDSGGNQPQHF
>NA|TRBJ2-7|TRBD2|TRBV27
TGTGCCAGCAGCTCATCCGGGTTAGCGGGGGCGACCCAGTCCGAGCAGTACTTC
CASSSSGLAGATQSEQYF
>NA|TRBJ1-4|NA|TRBV11-2
TGTGCCAGCAGCTTAGGTCAGGGAGGTGAAAAACTGTTTTTT
CASSLGQGGEKLFF
>NA|TRBJ2-4|TRBD2|TRBV29-1
TGCAGCGTGGACGGGACTAGCGGGATGCCTCAGTACTTC
CSVDGTSGMPQYF
>NA|TRBJ1-1|NA|TRBV30
TGTGCCTGGAAAGCTCCGTACCCAGGGAACCTGAACACTGAAGCTTTCTTT
CAWKAPYPGNLNTEAFF